This T cell receptor beta chain comes out of a study of STAT5B mutations in CD4+ large granular lymphocyte leukemia (dated by TCRdb to the early 2020s). Study-level background: Among healthy controls, the CDR3 'QG' motif was associated with a particular HLA allele. The study compared the TCRbeta repertoires of patients with CD4+ T-cell large granular lymphocyte leukemia against those of healthy blood donors. Flow cytometry on FACSCanto II or FACSVerse showed that the purified fractions were more than 95% pure among lymphocytes.

About this clone: Its antigen is still unknown. No clone much larger than this one lies a single base away; base qualities are absent.

Buffy coats from over 35 blood donors, supplied by the Finnish Red Cross blood service, were used as healthy controls. All TCR-sequenced material derived from peripheral blood: patient blood samples and healthy donor buffy coats. Ficoll-Hypaque gradient centrifugation was used to isolate peripheral blood mononuclear cells. Magnetic purification was used to isolate CD4+ cells from the buffy coats of the healthy controls. Genomic DNA was extracted with the Gentra Puregene Cell and Tissue kit and quantified on a Qubit 2.0 fluorometer. TCRbeta rearrangements were sequenced from genomic DNA using the immunoSEQ assay at survey resolution. The authors' analysis ran thus. In the TCR sequencing data, the lowest productive clonotype frequency that could be detected was 2.59 x 10-5. Analyses included only productive TCRbeta rearrangements, meaning complete and in-frame sequences. Sample clonality was computed as Simpson clonality in the immunoSEQ Analyzer version 3.0. Clones were binned by frequency as very rare, small, medium, large (1-20%) or hyperexpanded (>20%). Generation probabilities were estimated with OLGA 1.2.3, V-gene circos plots were generated with VDJtools, specificities were searched for in VDJdb, and CDR3 motifs were identified with GLIPH. In TCRdb, the immuneACCESS table is reduced to in-frame sequences with V and J assigned. These tables do not hold every clone; where another copy was compared, an unresolved V gene accounts for under half, and the others remain unexplained. V and J calls and clone size are those listed in that table; D and trimming were worked out from the DNA. The table for this sample lists about 35,000 clones; under 80% of them were counted only once. In total, the top ten clones hold roughly 2% of the sample.

As encoded in the germline V gene (reference sequence), CDR1 is GTSNPN while CDR2 is SVGIG. Trimming at the junction amounts to 2 bases on V and 9 bases on J, and the germline ends lie 14 bases apart. The CDR3 runs 14 residues from the cysteine to the phenylalanine. Of the read, only the CDR3 DNA is kept; its 42 bases are in frame from base 1. Overall study results and their limits: TRBV06-family usage was enriched among the top patient clones (8/27) compared with healthy controls (2/35). Compared with healthy CD4+ repertoires, CD4-sorted patient repertoires appeared more clonal, and this difference remained even after the putative leukemic clones were removed. Main leukemic clonotypes were private to each patient, although roughly 26% appeared at low frequency in other patients' non-leukemic repertoires. The data were not HLA-matched, and the relatively small sample size could explain the higher clonality seen in CD4+ compared with CD8+ T-LGLL.

The receptor's source is a human donor in good health. This chain is built from TRBV30 and TRBJ1-6, with TRBD1 as a weak D call on 5 bases. Sequences were obtained from CD4+ T cells from blood buffy coats. The CDR3 reads as follows: CAWSPGLGGSPLHF. The DNA is as follows: TGTGCCTGGAGTCCGGGACTGGGGGGTTCACCCCTCCACTTT.